The clone carrying this T cell receptor (beta chain) has at least ten counts. Trimming took 5 bases from V and 10 from J, leaving 20 bases between them. The CDR3 extends over 14 amino acids. The data were taken from a study of response to subunit inactivated influenza vaccine. TCRdb itself ran the RT-PCR reads through MiXCR, one entry per CDR3 protein. In the table there are 700,000 to 900,000 distinct CDR3 sequences, roughly 20% of which are singletons. The chain recombines TRBV12-3 or TRBV12-4 with TRBJ2-5; D could derive from TRBD1 or TRBD2 (5 bases each). The specimen was PBMCs from blood, collected 5 days after vaccination. This TCR was sampled from a man between 45 and 60 years old who received an inactivated influenza vaccine. The CDR3 region is CASSPRDGSIVQYF. The DNA of the CDR3 is TGTGCCAGCAGTCCAAGGGACGGATCAATTGTCCAGTACTTC.